These T cell receptor beta chains were read from a single sample in a study of spatial heterogeneity in lung cancer. TCRdb independently ran MiXCR on the 5' RACE reads; one entry per CDR3 protein. The sample records about 29,000 distinct CDR3 sequences, 8% to 13% being singletons. The material was PBMCs, obtained at follow-up. Every receptor here comes from a female donor with early-stage non-small cell lung cancer. CDR3s include the opening cysteine and the closing phenylalanine or tryptophan. A D gene is named only where the DNA matches it firmly. Clone size is not always given. Where it is, it says once, few, many or a class for expanded clones.

j_call | d_call | v_call | clone_size | cdr3_aa | cdr3_nt
TRBJ2-1 | TRBD1 | TRBV2 | few | CASSSGQGFNEQFF | TGTGCCAGCAGTTCGGGACAGGGGTTCAATGAGCAGTTCTTC
TRBJ2-7 | NA | TRBV20-1 | many | CSAFSEEQYF | TGCAGTGCTTTTTCTGAGGAGCAGTACTTC
TRBJ2-7 | NA | TRBV29-1 | NA | CSVDLRASNEQYF | TGCAGCGTTGATTTGCGGGCCTCGAACGAGCAGTACTTC
TRBJ2-1 | NA | TRBV30 | NA | CAWSWAGGGNEQFF | TGTGCCTGGAGTTGGGCAGGGGGAGGAAATGAGCAGTTCTTC
TRBJ2-5 | TRBD1 | TRBV20-1 | many | CSASGDRVRGETQYF | TGCAGTGCTAGTGGGGACAGGGTTAGAGGAGAGACCCAGTACTTC
TRBJ1-2 | NA | TRBV5-5 | NA | CASSLNYGYTF | TGTGCCAGCAGCTTAAACTATGGCTACACCTTC
TRBJ1-6 | NA | TRBV7-2 | many | CASSLVAGRSPLHF | TGTGCCAGCAGCTTAGTCGCAGGGCGTTCACCCCTCCACTTT
TRBJ2-7 | NA | TRBV12-3/TRBV12-4 | medium-sized | CASSGTSWGEQYF | TGTGCCAGCAGTGGGACGTCATGGGGCGAGCAGTACTTC
TRBJ2-1 | NA | TRBV15 | few | CATSRVYGTREQFF | TGTGCCACCAGCAGAGTGTACGGCACAAGGGAGCAGTTCTTC
TRBJ1-1 | NA | TRBV10-3 | few | CAISEEPGWTEAFF | TGTGCCATCAGTGAGGAGCCGGGGTGGACTGAAGCTTTCTTT
TRBJ2-3 | NA | TRBV7-9 | few | CASSFDRPLKQYF | TGTGCCAGCAGCTTTGACCGGCCGCTGAAGCAGTATTTT
TRBJ2-7 | TRBD2 | TRBV20-1 | many | CSASPQRGAGEQYF | TGCAGTGCTAGTCCCCAGCGGGGGGCAGGAGAGCAGTACTTC
TRBJ1-2 | NA | TRBV28 | NA | CASSLSLRYGYTF | TGTGCCAGCAGTTTAAGTTTACGCTATGGCTACACCTTC
TRBJ2-1 | TRBD1 | TRBV7-9 | many | CASSSTYGQGMDEQFF | TGTGCCAGCAGCTCGACCTATGGACAGGGCATGGATGAGCAGTTCTTC
TRBJ1-6 | NA | TRBV6-5 | few | CASSIYLQGSETNSPLHF | TGTGCCAGCAGCATTTACCTCCAAGGGTCAGAAACGAATTCACCCCTCCACTTT
TRBJ2-1 | NA | TRBV6-2/TRBV6-3 | many | CASSKSGNEQFF | TGTGCCAGCTCAAAGTCTGGGAATGAGCAGTTCTTC
TRBJ2-3 | TRBD2 | TRBV2 | many | CASSDWEGLADDTDTQYF | TGTGCCAGCAGCGACTGGGAGGGCCTAGCGGACGACACAGATACGCAGTATTTT
TRBJ2-1 | NA | TRBV7-8 | many | CASSLDNNEQFF | TGTGCCAGCAGCCTAGATAACAATGAGCAGTTCTTC
TRBJ2-5 | NA | TRBV2 | few | CASSEWQKETQYF | TGTGCCAGCAGTGAATGGCAGAAAGAGACCCAGTACTTC
TRBJ2-7 | NA | TRBV29-1 | many | CSVGAASEQYF | TGCAGCGTTGGGGCCGCGTCCGAGCAGTACTTC
TRBJ2-7 | NA | TRBV5-5 | many | CASSRLSYEQYF | TGTGCCAGCAGCCGCCTATCCTACGAGCAGTACTTC
TRBJ2-3 | TRBD1 | TRBV5-1 | few | CASSLVGQSSLQIADTQYF | TGCGCCAGCAGCTTGGTGGGACAGAGTTCCCTACAGATTGCAGATACGCAGTATTTT
TRBJ2-7 | NA | TRBV29-1 | few | CSVEGQFEQYF | TGCAGCGTTGAAGGCCAGTTCGAGCAGTACTTC
TRBJ2-7 | TRBD1 | TRBV5-6 | few | CASSASGTGVDEQYF | TGTGCCAGCAGCGCCTCCGGGACAGGGGTGGACGAGCAGTACTTC
TRBJ2-7 | NA | TRBV2 | many | CASSGRGASPYEQYF | TGTGCCAGCAGTGGGAGGGGGGCCTCCCCTTACGAGCAGTACTTC
TRBJ2-1 | TRBD1 | TRBV7-2 | NA | CASSSDRGDEQFF | TGTGCCAGCAGCAGTGACAGGGGCGATGAGCAGTTCTTC
TRBJ2-3 | TRBD1 | TRBV29-1 | many | CSVWTGGRADTQYF | TGCAGCGTTTGGACAGGGGGCAGGGCAGATACGCAGTATTTT
TRBJ2-7 | TRBD1 | TRBV14 | once | CASSPGQGLGEQYF | TGTGCCAGCAGCCCAGGACAGGGGCTCGGCGAGCAGTACTTC
TRBJ2-2 | NA | TRBV20-1 | few | CSARDPQNSGELFF | TGCAGTGCTAGAGACCCACAGAATTCCGGGGAGCTGTTTTTT
TRBJ1-1 | NA | TRBV5-4 | few | CASSFTGYTEGTEAFF | TGTGCCAGCAGCTTTACGGGGTATACCGAGGGCACTGAAGCTTTCTTT
TRBJ1-5 | NA | TRBV18 | many | CASSPSGTDQPQHF | TGTGCCAGCTCACCCTCCGGGACGGATCAGCCCCAGCATTTT
TRBJ1-1 | NA | TRBV28 | medium-sized | CASSPLEAGVPTEAFF | TGTGCCAGCAGTCCCCTCGAGGCAGGGGTCCCCACTGAAGCTTTCTTT
TRBJ2-7 | NA | TRBV6-6 | NA | CASSYDRGRYEQYF | TGTGCCAGCAGTTACGACAGAGGAAGGTACGAGCAGTACTTC
TRBJ2-5 | NA | TRBV28 | few | CASSFNIGAEQETQYF | TGTGCCAGCAGTTTTAATATAGGGGCAGAGCAAGAGACCCAGTACTTC
TRBJ1-3 | TRBD1 | TRBV7-9 | NA | CASSLGLTGEGNTIYF | TGTGCCAGCAGCTTAGGACTTACAGGGGAAGGAAACACCATATATTTT
TRBJ2-4 | TRBD1 | TRBV7-2 | many | CASSAQGARAKNIQYF | TGTGCCAGCAGCGCACAGGGGGCGCGGGCCAAAAACATTCAGTACTTC
TRBJ2-3 | NA | TRBV28 | NA | CASSLELVTDTQYF | TGTGCCAGCAGTTTAGAACTAGTTACAGATACGCAGTATTTT
TRBJ2-2 | NA | TRBV7-2 | few | CASSGTSNTGELFF | TGTGCCAGCAGCGGGACATCGAACACCGGGGAGCTGTTTTTT
TRBJ1-1 | NA | TRBV4-2 | medium-sized | CASSDAGRGLAFF | TGTGCCAGCAGCGACGCGGGCAGGGGTCTCGCTTTCTTT
TRBJ2-5 | NA | TRBV5-6 | NA | CASSIRETQYF | TGTGCCAGCAGCATACGGGAGACCCAGTACTTC
TRBJ2-2 | NA | TRBV28 | many | CASSLGSEAGELFF | TGTGCCAGCAGTTTAGGGAGTGAGGCCGGGGAGCTGTTTTTT
TRBJ2-1 | TRBD2 | TRBV2 | many | CASSLGTSVLDEQFF | TGTGCCAGCAGTCTCGGGACTAGCGTTTTAGATGAGCAGTTCTTC
TRBJ1-1 | NA | TRBV2 | NA | CASNTENTEAFF | TGTGCCAGCAATACAGAGAACACTGAAGCTTTCTTT
TRBJ1-6 | TRBD1 | TRBV3-1 | many | CASSPGGGGSPLHF | TGTGCCAGCAGCCCTGGAGGGGGCGGTTCACCCCTCCACTTT
TRBJ2-3 | NA | TRBV6-5 | many | CASSLATADTQYF | TGTGCCAGCAGTCTAGCGACAGCAGATACGCAGTATTTT
TRBJ1-6 | TRBD1 | TRBV5-1 | NA | CASSLYGTGLSPLHF | TGCGCCAGCAGCTTGTATGGGACAGGGCTCTCACCCCTCCACTTT